The source of this T cell receptor beta chain is a study of blood T cells in healthy people across ages. With a J-beta primer mix and a sample-barcoded 5' primer, a second PCR ran 7 to 11 cycles. The template-switch adaptor, which had 12 random nucleotides, put a tag on each cDNA molecule. A single record per CDR3 protein comes from TCRdb applying MiXCR to the 5' RACE reads. The data hold roughly 640,000 distinct CDR3 sequences, with approximately 30% observed a single time. CDR1 and CDR2 from the germline V gene are LNHDA and SQIVND (reference sequence). Trimming at V came to 5 bases and at J to 9 bases, leaving 17 bases not matched to a gene. The CDR3 loop spans 18 amino acids.

The specimen sequenced was blood. J is TRBJ2-1 and V is TRBV19, with TRBD1 matching over 12 bases. The TCR was taken from a woman aged 80 or over in good health. The CDR3 DNA reads as TGTGCCAGTAGTGTAACCGGGACAGGGGGCCCCCGCTACCCTGAGCAGTTCTTC. Translated: CASSVTGTGGPRYPEQFF. Full variable domain (outside the CDR3, taken from reference TRBV19 and TRBJ2-1): DGGITQSPKYLFRKEGQNVTLSCEQNLNHDAMYWYRQDPGQGLRLIYYSQIVNDFQKGDIAEGYSVSREKKESFPLTVTSAQKNPTAFYLCASSVTGTGGPRYPEQFFGPGTRLTVL.